The clone carrying this T cell receptor beta chain has just a few counts. Via MiXCR, TCRdb re-called the 5' RACE reads, giving one row per CDR3 protein. This table has 110,000 or so distinct CDR3 sequences, 22% appearing once. This entry comes from a study of T-cell memory formation after mild COVID-19. The V gene lost 5 bases and the J gene lost 1 base, with 8 bases spanning the gap. The germline gives CDR1 SQVTM, CDR2 ANQGSEA. The CDR3 sequence is 13 residues long. J is TRBJ2-2 and V is TRBV29-1; perhaps TRBD1 as D (6 bases). Sample: PBMCs or a T cell subset sorted from them (not recorded which). The TCR was taken from a man in his late teens or twenties who had mild COVID-19 (a few samples of this study predate the infection). Cell type and time point are not known. In DNA, the CDR3 is TGCAGCGTTAGACAGGAGAACACCGGGGAGCTGTTTTTT. It yields the protein CSVRQENTGELFF.